This is a list of T cell receptor beta chains from one sample in a study of glioma-infiltrating T cells after dendritic cell vaccination. Only in-frame clones appear in the TCRdb table, and some are missing; sequencing was by immunoSEQ multiplex PCR. The sample consists of under 100,000 clones, 70% to 90% of them appearing once. The sequencing used blood, collected before dendritic cell vaccination. These receptors all stem from a human donor with glioblastoma. Each CDR3 is given with its conserved first and last residue. Each record gives: J gene, D gene, V gene, clone size, CDR3 DNA, CDR3 protein. The D gene is left open where the match is weak. Clone size appears in some rows only: once, few, many, or a class for an expanded clone.

TRBJ1-2	NA	TRBV6-5	NA	TGTGCCAGCAGTGGGGGCAGCCCATTTAACTATGGCTACACCTTC	CASSGGSPFNYGYTF
TRBJ1-3	TRBD1	TRBV19	NA	TGTGCCAGTAGACCGACAGGGGGTGGAAACACCATATATTTT	CASRPTGGGNTIYF
TRBJ2-3	NA	TRBV7-7	NA	TGTGCTAGCAGCAACGGGGGCACAGATACGCAGTATTTT	CASSNGGTDTQYF
TRBJ1-4	TRBD1	TRBV4-1	NA	TGCGCCAGCAGCCAGGACAGGGACGTTGAAAAACTGTTTTTT	CASSQDRDVEKLFF
TRBJ1-6	TRBD1	TRBV5-4	NA	TGTGCCAGCAGCCTGACAGGGGGATTTAATTCACCCCTCCACTTT	CASSLTGGFNSPLHF
TRBJ2-2	TRBD2	TRBV5-6	NA	TGTGCCAGCAGCCCGGGACTAGCGCGCACCGGGGAGCTGTTTTTT	CASSPGLARTGELFF
TRBJ2-2	NA	TRBV21-1	NA	TGTGCCAGCAGCAAAGTACTAGCGGAGGTGGTCGGGGAGCTGTTTTTT	CASSKVLAEVVGELFF
TRBJ2-7	NA	TRBV19	once	TGTGCCAGTAGTAGAGCATTTTCAAAAAGCTACGAGCAGTACTTC	CASSRAFSKSYEQYF
TRBJ1-2	TRBD1	TRBV6-5	NA	TGTGCCAGCAGTTACGGACAGGGTGACTATGGCTACACCTTC	CASSYGQGDYGYTF
TRBJ2-7	TRBD2	TRBV11-2	NA	TGTGCCAGCAGACTTGGGGGGGGAAACAACTACGAGCAGTACTTC	CASRLGGGNNYEQYF
TRBJ2-5	TRBD1	TRBV2	NA	TGTGCCAGCATTCGGGACAGGGGTAGCGAGACCCAGTACTTC	CASIRDRGSETQYF
TRBJ1-4	NA	TRBV19	NA	TGTGCCAGTAGTATAAGGATGGGCGCAACTAATGAAAAACTGTTTTTT	CASSIRMGATNEKLFF
TRBJ1-1	NA	TRBV5-1	NA	TGCGCCAGCAGCCCGGGAGCGAACACTGAAGCTTTCTTT	CASSPGANTEAFF
TRBJ1-5	TRBD1	TRBV7-7	NA	TGTGCTAGCAGCCCTTATGGACAGGGGGTAGAAAGCGGGCAGCCCCAGCATTTT	CASSPYGQGVESGQPQHF
TRBJ1-2	NA	TRBV6-1	NA	TGTGCCAGCATCGCCCCCAGTTGGGGCGGCTACACCTTC	CASIAPSWGGYTF
TRBJ2-1	TRBD2	TRBV2	NA	TGTGCCAGCAGGAGACTAGCGGGTCCCTCCTACAATGAGCAGTTCTTC	CASRRLAGPSYNEQFF
TRBJ1-1	NA	TRBV5-6	NA	TGTGCCAGCACCCCACAGGGTGTGAACACTGAAGCTTTCTTT	CASTPQGVNTEAFF
TRBJ2-7	TRBD2	TRBV18	NA	TGTGCCAGCTCAGAATATAGCGGGAGTCTCAACGAGCAGTACTTC	CASSEYSGSLNEQYF
TRBJ1-2	NA	TRBV2	NA	TGTGCCAGCAGTGAGGAGCGGGACACCTATGATGGCTACACCTTC	CASSEERDTYDGYTF
TRBJ2-5	NA	TRBV6-1	NA	TGTGCCAGCAGTGAGTCTAGGGAGACCCAGTACTTC	CASSESRETQYF
TRBJ2-7	NA	TRBV7-9	NA	TGTGCCAGCAGCTTAGCGGGCATCGACTACGAGCAGTACTTC	CASSLAGIDYEQYF
TRBJ1-2	TRBD1	TRBV7-2	NA	TGTGCCAGCAGCTTCGGGACAGGGGACTATGGCTACACCTTC	CASSFGTGDYGYTF